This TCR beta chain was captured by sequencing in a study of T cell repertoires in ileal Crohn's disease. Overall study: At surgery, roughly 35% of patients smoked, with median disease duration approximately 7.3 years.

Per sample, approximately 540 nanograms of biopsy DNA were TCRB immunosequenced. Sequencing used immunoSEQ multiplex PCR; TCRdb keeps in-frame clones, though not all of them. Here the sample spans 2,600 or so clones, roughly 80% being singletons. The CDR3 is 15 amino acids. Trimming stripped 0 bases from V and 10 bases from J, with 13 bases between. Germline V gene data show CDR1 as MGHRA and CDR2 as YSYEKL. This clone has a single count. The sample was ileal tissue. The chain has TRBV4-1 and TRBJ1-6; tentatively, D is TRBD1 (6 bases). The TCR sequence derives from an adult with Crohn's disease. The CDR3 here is CASSQDREGGSPLHF. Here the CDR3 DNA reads TGCGCCAGCAGCCAAGACAGGGAGGGGGGCTCACCCCTCCACTTT.